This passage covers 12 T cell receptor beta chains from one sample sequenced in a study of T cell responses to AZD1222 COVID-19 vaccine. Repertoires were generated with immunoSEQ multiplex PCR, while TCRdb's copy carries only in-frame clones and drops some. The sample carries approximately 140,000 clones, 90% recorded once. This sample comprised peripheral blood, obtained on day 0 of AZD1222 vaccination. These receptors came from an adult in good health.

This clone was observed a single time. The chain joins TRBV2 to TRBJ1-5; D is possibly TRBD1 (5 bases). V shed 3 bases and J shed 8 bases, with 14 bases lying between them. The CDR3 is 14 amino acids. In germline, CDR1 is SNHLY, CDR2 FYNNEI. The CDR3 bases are TGTGCCAGCAGTGACCCCCTGGGGGTGGAGCCCCAGCATTTT. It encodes CASSDPLGVEPQHF. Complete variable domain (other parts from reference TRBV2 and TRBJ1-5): EPEVTQTPSHQVTQMGQEVILRCVPISNHLYFYWYRQILGQKVEFLVSFYNNEISEKSEIFDDQFSVERPDGSNFTLKIRSTKLEDSAMYFCASSDPLGVEPQHFGDGTRLSIL.

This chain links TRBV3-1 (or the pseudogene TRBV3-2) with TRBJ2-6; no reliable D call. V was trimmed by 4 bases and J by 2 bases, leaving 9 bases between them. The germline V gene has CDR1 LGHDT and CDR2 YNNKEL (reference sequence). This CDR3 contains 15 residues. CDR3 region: CASSPPHTGANVLTF. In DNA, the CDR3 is TGTGCCAGCAGCCCCCCCCACACTGGGGCCAACGTCCTGACTTTC.

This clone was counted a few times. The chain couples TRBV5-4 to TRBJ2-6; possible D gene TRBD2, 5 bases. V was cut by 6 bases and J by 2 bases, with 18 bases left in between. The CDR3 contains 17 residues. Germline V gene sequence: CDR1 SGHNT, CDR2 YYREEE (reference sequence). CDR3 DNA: TGTGCCAGCACCCCGTGGTCGGGAATCACTGGGGCCAACGTCCTGACTTTC. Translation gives CASTPWSGITGANVLTF. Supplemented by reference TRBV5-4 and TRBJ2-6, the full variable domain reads ETGVTQSPTHLIKTRGQQVTLRCSSQSGHNTVSWYQQALGQGPQFIFQYYREEENGRGNFPPRFSGLQFPNYSSELNVNALELDDSALYLCASTPWSGITGANVLTFGAGSRLTVL.

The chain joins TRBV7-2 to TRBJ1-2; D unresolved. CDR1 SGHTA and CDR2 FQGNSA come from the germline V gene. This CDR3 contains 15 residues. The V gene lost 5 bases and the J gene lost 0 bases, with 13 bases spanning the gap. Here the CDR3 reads CASSTLTISNYGYTF. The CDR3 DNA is TGTGCCAGCAGCACTCTGACAATTTCTAACTATGGCTACACCTTC.

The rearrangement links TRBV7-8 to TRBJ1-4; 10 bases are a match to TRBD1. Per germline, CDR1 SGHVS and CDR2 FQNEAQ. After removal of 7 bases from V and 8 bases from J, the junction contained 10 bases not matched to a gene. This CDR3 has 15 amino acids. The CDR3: CASTRAGTGAEKLFF. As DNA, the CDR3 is TGTGCCAGCACACGGGCCGGGACAGGGGCCGAAAAACTGTTTTTT.

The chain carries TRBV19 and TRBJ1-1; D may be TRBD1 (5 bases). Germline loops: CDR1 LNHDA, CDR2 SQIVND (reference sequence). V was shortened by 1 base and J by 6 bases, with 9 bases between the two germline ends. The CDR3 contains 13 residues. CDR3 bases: TGTGCCAGTAGTATAGTGTGGGGGTCTGAAGCTTTCTTT. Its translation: CASSIVWGSEAFF.

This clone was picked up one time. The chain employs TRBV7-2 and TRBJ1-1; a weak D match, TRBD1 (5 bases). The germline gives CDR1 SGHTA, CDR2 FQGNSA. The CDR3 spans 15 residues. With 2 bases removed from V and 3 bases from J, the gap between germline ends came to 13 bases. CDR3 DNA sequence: TGTGCCAGCAGCTTATCCCCCCTCAGGGACACTGAAGCTTTCTTT. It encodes CASSLSPLRDTEAFF.

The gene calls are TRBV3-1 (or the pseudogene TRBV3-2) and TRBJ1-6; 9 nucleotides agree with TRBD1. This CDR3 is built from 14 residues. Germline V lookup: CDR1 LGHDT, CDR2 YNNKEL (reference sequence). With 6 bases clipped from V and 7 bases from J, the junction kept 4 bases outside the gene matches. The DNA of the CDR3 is TGTGCCAGCAGTGAGACAGGGGGGAATTCACCCCTCCACTTT. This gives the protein CASSETGGNSPLHF.

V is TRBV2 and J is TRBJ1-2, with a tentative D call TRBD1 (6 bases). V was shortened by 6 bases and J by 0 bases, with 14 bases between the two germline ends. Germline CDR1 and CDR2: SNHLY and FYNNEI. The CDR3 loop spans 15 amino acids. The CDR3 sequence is CASSNDRYPNYGYTF. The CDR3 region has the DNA TGTGCCAGCAGCAACGACAGGTACCCTAACTATGGCTACACCTTC.

The CDR3 region has the DNA TGTGCCAGCGCCCTTAGCTATGGCTACACCTTC. Protein sequence: CASALSYGYTF. The chain combines TRBV28 with TRBJ1-2; D remains unclear. From germline, CDR1 is MDHEN and CDR2 SYDVKM. The CDR3 spans 11 residues. V dropped 8 bases and J dropped 4 bases, with 8 bases sitting between them.

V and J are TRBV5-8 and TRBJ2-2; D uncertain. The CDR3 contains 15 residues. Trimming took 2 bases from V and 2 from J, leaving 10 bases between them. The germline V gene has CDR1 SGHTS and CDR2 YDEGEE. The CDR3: CASSFHRSNTGELFF. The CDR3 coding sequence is TGTGCCAGCAGCTTCCACAGATCAAACACCGGGGAGCTGTTTTTT.

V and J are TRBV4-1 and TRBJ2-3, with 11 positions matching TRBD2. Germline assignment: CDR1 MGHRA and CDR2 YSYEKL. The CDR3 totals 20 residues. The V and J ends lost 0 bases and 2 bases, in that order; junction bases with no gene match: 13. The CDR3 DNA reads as TGCGCCAGCAGCCAAGAGGGTACTAGCGGGGGACTAACTACCACAGATACGCAGTATTTT. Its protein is CASSQEGTSGGLTTTDTQYF.